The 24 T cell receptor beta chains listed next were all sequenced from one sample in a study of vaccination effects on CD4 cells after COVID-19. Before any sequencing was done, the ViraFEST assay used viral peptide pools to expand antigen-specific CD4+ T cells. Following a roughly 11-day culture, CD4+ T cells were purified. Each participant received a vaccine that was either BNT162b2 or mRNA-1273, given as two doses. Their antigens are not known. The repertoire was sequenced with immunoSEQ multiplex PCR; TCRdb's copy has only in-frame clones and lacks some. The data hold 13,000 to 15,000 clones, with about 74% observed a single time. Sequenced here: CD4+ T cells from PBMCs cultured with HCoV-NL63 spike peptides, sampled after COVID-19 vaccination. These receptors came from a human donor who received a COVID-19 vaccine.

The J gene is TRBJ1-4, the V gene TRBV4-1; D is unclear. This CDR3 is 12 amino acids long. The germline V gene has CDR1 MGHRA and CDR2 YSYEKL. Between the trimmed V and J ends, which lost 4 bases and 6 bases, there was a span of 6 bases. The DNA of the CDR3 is TGCGCCAGCAGCCTCCGGGATGAAAAACTGTTTTTT. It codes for CASSLRDEKLFF.

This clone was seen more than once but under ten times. The DNA for the CDR3 is TGTGCCTCTACACTGGACAGGGGGTACGAGCAGTACTTC. Translated: CASTLDRGYEQYF. This rearrangement joins TRBV10-3 to TRBJ2-7; 10 bases align to TRBD1. This CDR3 contains 13 residues. With 11 bases clipped from V and 4 bases from J, the junction kept 8 bases outside the gene matches. The germline V gene has CDR1 ENHRY and CDR2 SYGVKD.

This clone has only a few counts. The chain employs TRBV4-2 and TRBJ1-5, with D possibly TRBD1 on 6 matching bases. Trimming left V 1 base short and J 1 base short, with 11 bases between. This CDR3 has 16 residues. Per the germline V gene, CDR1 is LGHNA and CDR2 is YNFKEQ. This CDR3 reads CASSQGSQGSNQPQHF. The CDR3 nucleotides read TGTGCCAGCAGCCAAGGAAGCCAGGGGAGCAATCAGCCCCAGCATTTT.

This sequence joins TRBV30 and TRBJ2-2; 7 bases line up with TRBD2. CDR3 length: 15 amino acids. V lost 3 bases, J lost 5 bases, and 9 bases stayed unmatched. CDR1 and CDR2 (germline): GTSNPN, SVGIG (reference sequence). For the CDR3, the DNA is TGTGCCTGGAGGGGGGGGTACCGGGGGACCGGGGAGCTGTTTTTT. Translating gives CAWRGGYRGTGELFF. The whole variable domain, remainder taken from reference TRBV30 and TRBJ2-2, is SQTIHQWPATLVQPVGSPLSLECTVEGTSNPNLYWYRQAAGRGLQLLFYSVGIGQISSEVPQNLSASRPQDRQFILSSKKLLLSDSGFYLCAWRGGYRGTGELFFGEGSRLTVL.

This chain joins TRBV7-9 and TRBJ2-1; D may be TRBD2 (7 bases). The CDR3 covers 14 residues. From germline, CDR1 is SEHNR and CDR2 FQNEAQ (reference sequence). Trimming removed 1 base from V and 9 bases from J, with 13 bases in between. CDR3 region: CASSLGARGGEQFF. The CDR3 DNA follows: TGTGCCAGCAGCTTAGGGGCTAGGGGGGGTGAGCAGTTCTTC.

The CDR3 region is CASRTFSGNPDTQYF. The CDR3 region has the DNA TGTGCCAGCAGAACCTTTAGCGGGAACCCAGATACGCAGTATTTT. This chain connects TRBV6-5 to TRBJ2-3, with 8 bases aligning to TRBD2. The V gene end was trimmed by 6 bases and the J gene end by 4 bases; junction bases not matched to a gene: 9. CDR1 MNHEY and CDR2 SVGAGI come from the germline V gene. The CDR3 sequence is 15 residues long.

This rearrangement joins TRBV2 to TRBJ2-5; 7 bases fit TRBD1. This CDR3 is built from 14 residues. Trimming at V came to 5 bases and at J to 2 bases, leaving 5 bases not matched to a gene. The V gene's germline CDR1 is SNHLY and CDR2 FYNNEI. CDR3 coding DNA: TGTGCCAGCAGTCTCGGGACAGAACAAGAGACCCAGTACTTC. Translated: CASSLGTEQETQYF.

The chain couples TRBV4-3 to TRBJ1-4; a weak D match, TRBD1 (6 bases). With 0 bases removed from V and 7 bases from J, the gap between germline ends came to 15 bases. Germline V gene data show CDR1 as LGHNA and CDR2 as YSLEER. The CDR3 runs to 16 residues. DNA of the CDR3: TGCGCCAGCAGCCAAGATCCCGGGACAAAGATTGAAAAACTGTTTTTT. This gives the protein CASSQDPGTKIEKLFF.

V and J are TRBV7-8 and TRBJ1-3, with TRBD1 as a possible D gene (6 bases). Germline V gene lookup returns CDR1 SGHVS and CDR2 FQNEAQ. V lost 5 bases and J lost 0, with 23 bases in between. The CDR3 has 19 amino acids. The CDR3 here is CASSGTLSIGGNSGNTIYF. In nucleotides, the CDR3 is TGTGCCAGCAGCGGTACACTCTCAATAGGGGGTAACTCTGGAAACACCATATATTTT.

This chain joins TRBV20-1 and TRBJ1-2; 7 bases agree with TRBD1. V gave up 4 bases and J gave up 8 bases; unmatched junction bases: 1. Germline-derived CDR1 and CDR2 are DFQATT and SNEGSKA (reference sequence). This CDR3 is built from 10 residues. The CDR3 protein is CSATGQGYTF. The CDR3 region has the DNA TGCAGTGCTACGGGACAGGGCTACACCTTC.

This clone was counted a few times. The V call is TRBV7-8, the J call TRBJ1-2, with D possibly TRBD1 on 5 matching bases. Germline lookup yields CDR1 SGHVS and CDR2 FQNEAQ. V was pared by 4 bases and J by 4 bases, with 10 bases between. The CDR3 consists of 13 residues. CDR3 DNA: TGTGCCAGCAGCTCCAGGGACGGCTATGGCTACACCTTC. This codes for CASSSRDGYGYTF.

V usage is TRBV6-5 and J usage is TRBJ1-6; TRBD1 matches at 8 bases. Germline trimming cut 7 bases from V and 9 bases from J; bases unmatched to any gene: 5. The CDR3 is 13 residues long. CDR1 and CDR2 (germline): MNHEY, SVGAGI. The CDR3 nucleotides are TGTGCCAGCAACGACAGGGGTTCTTCACCCCTCCACTTT. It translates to CASNDRGSSPLHF.

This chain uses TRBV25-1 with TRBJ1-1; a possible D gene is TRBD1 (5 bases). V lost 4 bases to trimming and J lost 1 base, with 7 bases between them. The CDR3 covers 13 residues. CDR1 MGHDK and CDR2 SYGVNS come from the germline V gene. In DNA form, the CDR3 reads TGTGCCAGCAGTGTTACAGGGAACACTGAAGCTTTCTTT. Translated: CASSVTGNTEAFF.

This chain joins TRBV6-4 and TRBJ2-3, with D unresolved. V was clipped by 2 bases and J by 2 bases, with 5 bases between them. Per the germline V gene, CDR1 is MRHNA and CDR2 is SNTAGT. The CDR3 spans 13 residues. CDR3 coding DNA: TGTGCCAGCAGTGACCAAACCACAGATACGCAGTATTTT. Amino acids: CASSDQTTDTQYF.

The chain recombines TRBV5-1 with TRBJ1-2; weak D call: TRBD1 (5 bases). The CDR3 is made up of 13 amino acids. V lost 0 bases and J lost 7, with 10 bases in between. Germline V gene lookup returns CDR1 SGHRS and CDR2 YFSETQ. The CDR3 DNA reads TGCGCCAGCAGCTTGGGGCAGGGTGGTGGCTACACCTTC. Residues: CASSLGQGGGYTF. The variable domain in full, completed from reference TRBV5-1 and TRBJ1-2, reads KAGVTQTPRYLIKTRGQQVTLSCSPISGHRSVSWYQQTPGQGLQFLFEYFSETQRNKGNFPGRFSGRQFSNSRSEMNVSTLELGDSALYLCASSLGQGGGYTFGSGTRLTVV.

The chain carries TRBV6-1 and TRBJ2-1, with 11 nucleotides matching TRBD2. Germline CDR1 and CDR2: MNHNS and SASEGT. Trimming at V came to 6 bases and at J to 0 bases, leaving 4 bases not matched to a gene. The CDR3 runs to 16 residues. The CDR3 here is CASSETSGGSYNEQFF. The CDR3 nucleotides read TGTGCCAGCAGCGAAACTAGCGGGGGCTCCTACAATGAGCAGTTCTTC.

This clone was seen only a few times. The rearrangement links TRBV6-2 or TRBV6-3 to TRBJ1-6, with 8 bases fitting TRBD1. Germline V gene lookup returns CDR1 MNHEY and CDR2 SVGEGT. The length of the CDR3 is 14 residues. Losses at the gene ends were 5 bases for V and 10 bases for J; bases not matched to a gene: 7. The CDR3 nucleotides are TGTGCCAGCAGTCAAAGACAGGGGAGGTCACCCCTCCACTTT. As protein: CASSQRQGRSPLHF.

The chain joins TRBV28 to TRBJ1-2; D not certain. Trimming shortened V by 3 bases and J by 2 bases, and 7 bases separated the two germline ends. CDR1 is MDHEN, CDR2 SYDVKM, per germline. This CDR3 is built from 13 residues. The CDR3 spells CASSFGVNYGYTF. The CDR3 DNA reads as TGTGCCAGCAGTTTCGGGGTGAACTATGGCTACACCTTC.

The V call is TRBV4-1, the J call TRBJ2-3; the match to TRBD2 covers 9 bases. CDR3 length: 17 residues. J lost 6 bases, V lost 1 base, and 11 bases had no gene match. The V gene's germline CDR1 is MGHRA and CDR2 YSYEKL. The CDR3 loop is CASSQGRRGGAPDTQYF. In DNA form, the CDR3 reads TGCGCCAGCAGCCAAGGTCGGCGGGGGGGTGCACCGGATACGCAGTATTTT.

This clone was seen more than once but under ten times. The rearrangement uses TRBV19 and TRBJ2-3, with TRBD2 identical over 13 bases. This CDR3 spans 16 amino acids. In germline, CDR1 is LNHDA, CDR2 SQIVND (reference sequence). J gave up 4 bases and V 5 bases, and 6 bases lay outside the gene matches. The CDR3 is CASSPLAGGLADTQYF. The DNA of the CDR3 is TGTGCCAGTAGTCCACTAGCGGGGGGGCTCGCAGATACGCAGTATTTT.

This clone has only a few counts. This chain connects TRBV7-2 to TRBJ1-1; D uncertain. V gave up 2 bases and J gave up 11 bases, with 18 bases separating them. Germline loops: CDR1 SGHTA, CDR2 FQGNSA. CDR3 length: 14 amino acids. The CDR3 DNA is TGTGCCAGCAGCTTACCCGGGAATGCCCCTAAGGCTTTCTTT. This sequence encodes CASSLPGNAPKAFF.

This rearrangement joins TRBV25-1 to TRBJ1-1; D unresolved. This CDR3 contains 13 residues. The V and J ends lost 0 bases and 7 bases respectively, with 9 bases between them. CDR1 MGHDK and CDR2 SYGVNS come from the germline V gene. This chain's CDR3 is CASSEYPYFEAFF. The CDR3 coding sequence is TGTGCCAGCAGTGAATACCCCTACTTTGAAGCTTTCTTT. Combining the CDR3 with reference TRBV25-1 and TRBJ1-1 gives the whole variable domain EADIYQTPRYLVIGTGKKITLECSQTMGHDKMYWYQQDPGMELHLIHYSYGVNSTEKGDLSSESTVSRIRTEHFPLTLESARPSHTSQYLCASSEYPYFEAFFGQGTRLTVV.

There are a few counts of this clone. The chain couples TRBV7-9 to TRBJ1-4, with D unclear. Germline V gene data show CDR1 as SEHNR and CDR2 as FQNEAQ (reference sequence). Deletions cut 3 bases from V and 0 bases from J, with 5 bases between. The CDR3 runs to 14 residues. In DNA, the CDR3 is TGTGCCAGCAGCTTTAGGACAACTAATGAAAAACTGTTTTTT. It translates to CASSFRTTNEKLFF.

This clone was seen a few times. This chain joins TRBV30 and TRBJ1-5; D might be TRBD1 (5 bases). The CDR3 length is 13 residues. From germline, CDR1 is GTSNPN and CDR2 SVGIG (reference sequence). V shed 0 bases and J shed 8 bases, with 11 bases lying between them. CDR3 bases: TGTGCCTGGAGTGTACGCGGGGGAGAGCCCCAGCATTTT. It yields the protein CAWSVRGGEPQHF.